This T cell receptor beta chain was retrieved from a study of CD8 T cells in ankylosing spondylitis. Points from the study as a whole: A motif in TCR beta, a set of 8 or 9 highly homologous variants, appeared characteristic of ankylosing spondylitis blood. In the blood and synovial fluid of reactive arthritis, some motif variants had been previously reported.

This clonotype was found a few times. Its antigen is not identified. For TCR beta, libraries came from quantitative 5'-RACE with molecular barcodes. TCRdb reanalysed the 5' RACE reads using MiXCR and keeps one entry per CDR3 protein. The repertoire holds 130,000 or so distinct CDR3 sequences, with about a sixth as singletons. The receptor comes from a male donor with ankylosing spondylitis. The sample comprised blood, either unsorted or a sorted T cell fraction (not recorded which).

CDR3 loop: CASSVGSLALYNEQFF. In DNA, the CDR3 is TGTGCCAGCAGCGTAGGGAGTCTAGCTCTCTACAATGAGCAGTTCTTC. The chain recombines TRBV9 with TRBJ2-1, with D perhaps matching TRBD2 (5 bases). V lost 0 bases to trimming and J lost 3 bases, with 13 bases between them. The CDR3 sequence is 16 residues long. The V gene's germline CDR1 is SGDLS and CDR2 YYNGEE.